The 24 T cell receptor beta chains reported below all come from one sample, sequenced in a study of CD8 T cells in Susac syndrome (dated by TCRdb to the late 2010s). To prepare the library, the immunoSEQ multiplex PCR assay was applied. RNA was extracted with the RNeasy kit and about 0.5 to 1 ug was reverse transcribed using random hexamers. The raw public data were reprocessed by TCRdb itself: fastp quality trimming at Q25, MiXCR clonotype calling, in-frame beta chains only. Merged by CDR3 protein, the rows form single entries marked with the most common genes and DNA. The sample table lists 75,000 to 95,000 distinct CDR3 sequences, approximately 93% of them with a count of one. The top ten clonotypes cover more than 0.4% of the sample. Sequencing was performed on CD8+ T cells from PBMCs. All receptors derive from a human donor with Susac syndrome.

This chain connects TRBV2 to TRBJ2-3; 9 bases match TRBD2. The V and J ends lost 3 bases and 4 bases, in that order; junction bases with no gene match: 11. Germline V gene sequence: CDR1 SNHLY, CDR2 FYNNEI. This CDR3 is 17 amino acids long. CDR3 loop: CASSDLVAGVPPDTQYF. CDR3 bases: TGTGCCAGCAGTGATTTGGTAGCGGGGGTCCCCCCAGATACGCAGTATTTT.

V and J are TRBV24-1 and TRBJ2-1, with D possibly TRBD2 on 5 matching bases. This CDR3 has 14 residues. Germline assignment: CDR1 KGHDR and CDR2 SFDVKD. The ends were cut back, 3 bases at V and 13 bases at J, with 18 bases in the middle. The DNA for the CDR3 is TGTGCCACCAGTGATCCATCGTCACCGGGAAATCAGTTCTTC. Amino acid sequence: CATSDPSSPGNQFF.

The chain links TRBV5-6 to TRBJ2-7; D is undetermined. Germline CDR1 reads SGHDT; CDR2 reads YYEEEE. The CDR3 is 15 amino acids. Trimming took off 2 bases at V and 6 bases at J, with 18 bases between the two ends. CDR3 amino acids: CASSFGSRWMSEQYF. CDR3 DNA sequence: TGTGCCAGCAGCTTTGGGTCCCGGTGGATGAGCGAGCAGTACTTC.

The V gene is TRBV2, the J gene TRBJ1-2, with 7 bases aligning to TRBD1. V lost 6 bases and J lost 2; bases outside the gene matches: 9. The V gene's germline CDR1 is SNHLY and CDR2 FYNNEI. CDR3 length equals 15 residues. This chain's CDR3 is CASRAVTGANYGYTF. The CDR3 DNA sequence: TGTGCCAGCAGGGCAGTTACAGGGGCGAACTATGGCTACACCTTC.

The gene calls are TRBV29-1 and TRBJ1-4, with D perhaps TRBD1 (5 bases). This CDR3 spans 13 amino acids. With 4 bases removed from V and 6 bases from J, the gap between germline ends came to 12 bases. Germline assignment: CDR1 SQVTM and CDR2 ANQGSEA. CDR3 nucleotides: TGCAGCGTTGGGGGCAGGGACTATGAAAAACTGTTTTTT. This gives the protein CSVGGRDYEKLFF.

A remark on this clonotype: The junction differs from germline at one of its ends, possibly a read error. The chain joins TRBV20-1 to TRBJ2-7; 8 positions match TRBD2. Looked up from germline, CDR1 is DFQATT and CDR2 is SNEGSKA (reference sequence). The CDR3 consists of 14 residues. This chain's CDR3 is CSARDLGLGYERYF. The CDR3 DNA sequence: TGCAGTGCTAGAGATCTGGGACTAGGTTACGAGCGGTACTTC.

CDR3 DNA: TGTGCCAGCTCCAGGGGGCCCACTGAAGCTTTCTTT. Residues: CASSRGPTEAFF. V gene TRBV11-2 combines with J gene TRBJ1-1; 8 bases are shared with TRBD1. Germline V gives CDR1 SGHAT, CDR2 FQNNGV. Trimming cost V 8 bases and J 4 bases; bases outside gene matches: 3. The length of the CDR3 is 12 residues.

The chain employs TRBV7-9 and TRBJ1-4, with D tentatively TRBD1 (5 bases). This CDR3 has 15 amino acids. V was cut by 5 bases and J by 8 bases, with 18 bases left in between. CDR1 SEHNR and CDR2 FQNEAQ come from the germline V gene (reference sequence). CDR3 sequence reads: CASSIDSGTPEKLFF. CDR3 in DNA: TGTGCCAGCAGCATAGATTCCGGGACTCCCGAAAAACTGTTTTTT.

The V gene is TRBV5-1, the J gene TRBJ2-1, with D tentatively TRBD1 or TRBD2 (5 bases each). The ends were cut back, 4 bases at V and 7 bases at J, with 12 bases in the middle. This CDR3 contains 13 residues. The germline CDR1 and CDR2 sequences are SGHRS and YFSETQ. CDR3 DNA sequence: TGCGCCAGCAGCCCGGGACCGATGAATGAGCAGTTCTTC. Amino acids: CASSPGPMNEQFF.

The count of this clonotype is one. The rearrangement links TRBV5-1 to TRBJ2-3; 9 bases are a match to TRBD1. Unmatched junction bases numbered 8, after V lost 6 bases and J lost 3 bases. The germline CDR1 and CDR2 sequences are SGHRS and YFSETQ. The CDR3 contains 15 residues. CDR3 loop: CASTSGTGITDTQYF. The CDR3 nucleotides are TGCGCCAGCACCTCCGGGACAGGGATAACAGATACGCAGTATTTT.

This chain uses TRBV6-2 or TRBV6-3 with TRBJ2-7, with D perhaps TRBD2 (5 bases). CDR3 size: 14 residues. Germline loops: CDR1 MNHEY, CDR2 SVGEGT. Between the trimmed V and J ends, which lost 8 bases and 2 bases, there was a span of 16 bases. This CDR3 reads CASHPILRAYEQYF. In DNA form, the CDR3 reads TGTGCCAGCCACCCCATCCTGAGGGCCTACGAGCAGTACTTC.

The V call is TRBV6-5, the J call TRBJ1-1; D ambiguous. Trimming left V 4 bases short and J 5 bases short, with 14 bases between. Germline lookup yields CDR1 MNHEY and CDR2 SVGAGI. CDR3 size: 14 residues. Written as DNA, the CDR3 is TGTGCCAGCAGTTCCCAGGTCGGTTGGACTGAAGCTTTCTTT. This encodes CASSSQVGWTEAFF.

The V gene is TRBV6-2 or TRBV6-3, the J gene TRBJ1-5; D is possibly TRBD1 (6 bases). This CDR3 spans 16 amino acids. Trimming cost V 6 bases and J 6 bases, with 21 bases left between them. Germline V gene lookup returns CDR1 MNHEY and CDR2 SVGEGT. The CDR3 DNA is TGTGCCAGCAGCCACGCGTCGGGTGTACAGGGTCAGCCCCAGCATTTT. Translating gives CASSHASGVQGQPQHF.

This clonotype came up once. In DNA, the CDR3 is TGTGCCAGCAGTACGGGACCTACAGGGTTTCGACCCCAGCATTTT. Its translation is CASSTGPTGFRPQHF. The gene calls are TRBV28 and TRBJ1-5, with D possibly matching TRBD1 (6 bases). This CDR3 comprises 15 residues. The germline V gene has CDR1 MDHEN and CDR2 SYDVKM. The germline V and J ends were trimmed by 5 bases and 10 bases, with 21 bases remaining between them. The full variable domain, its missing parts supplied by reference TRBV28 and TRBJ1-5, is DVKVTQSSRYLVKRTGEKVFLECVQDMDHENMFWYRQDPGLGLRLIYFSYDVKMKEKGDIPEGYSVSREKKERFSLILESASTNQTSMYLCASSTGPTGFRPQHFGDGTRLSIL.

The rearrangement uses TRBV11-2 and TRBJ2-5; D is unresolved. V lost 10 bases to trimming and J lost 9 bases, with 21 bases between them. In germline, CDR1 is SGHAT, CDR2 FQNNGV. The CDR3 spans 13 residues. The CDR3 here is CATRGLSRVAQYF. The DNA of the CDR3 is TGTGCCACCCGAGGTCTGTCTAGGGTGGCCCAGTACTTC.

The chain is built from TRBV6-9 and TRBJ2-1, with a possible D match to TRBD2 (5 bases). Germline V lookup: CDR1 MNHGY, CDR2 SVAAGI. The CDR3 spans 12 residues. V shed 6 bases and J shed 6 bases, with 9 bases lying between them. As DNA, the CDR3 is TGTGCCAGCAGCATAACTAGCAATGAGCAGTTCTTC. It specifies CASSITSNEQFF.

This rearrangement joins TRBV19 to TRBJ1-1, with D tentatively TRBD1 (5 bases). The CDR3 consists of 15 residues. Trimming took off 4 bases at V and 4 bases at J, with 16 bases between the two ends. Germline CDR1 is LNHDA and CDR2 is SQIVND (reference sequence). The CDR3, as DNA: TGTGCCAGTAGTACCTCGGGACTCGGGGGCACTGAAGCTTTCTTT. Its protein product is CASSTSGLGGTEAFF.

The V gene is TRBV4-3, the J gene TRBJ2-1; TRBD2 matches 13 bases. Germline V gene sequence: CDR1 LGHNA, CDR2 YSLEER. The V and J ends lost 5 bases and 5 bases, in that order; junction bases with no gene match: 6. There are 16 residues in the CDR3. The CDR3 here is CASSSLAGGLDNEQFF. The CDR3 DNA follows: TGCGCCAGCAGCTCACTAGCGGGAGGGCTTGACAATGAGCAGTTCTTC.

The V call is TRBV25-1, the J call TRBJ2-1, with D tentatively TRBD2 (6 bases). V lost 7 bases to trimming and J lost 6 bases, with 16 bases between them. The CDR3 is made up of 14 amino acids. Germline values: CDR1 MGHDK, CDR2 SYGVNS. The CDR3, as DNA: TGTGCCAGCACCCCGGGGAGGATCCCCAATGAGCAGTTCTTC. The encoded protein is CASTPGRIPNEQFF. Drawing the rest from reference TRBV25-1 and TRBJ2-1, the complete variable domain is EADIYQTPRYLVIGTGKKITLECSQTMGHDKMYWYQQDPGMELHLIHYSYGVNSTEKGDLSSESTVSRIRTEHFPLTLESARPSHTSQYLCASTPGRIPNEQFFGPGTRLTVL.

This clonotype was found a few times. V usage is TRBV6-6 and J usage is TRBJ2-7; D possibly corresponds to TRBD2 (5 bases). The V end was cut by 4 bases, the J end by 4 bases, with 11 bases between. Germline V gives CDR1 MNHNY, CDR2 SVGAGI (reference sequence). The CDR3 covers 13 residues. DNA for the CDR3: TGTGCCAGCAGTTCGGGATTGAATTACGAGCAGTACTTC. This codes for CASSSGLNYEQYF.

The chain uses TRBV19 and TRBJ1-3; D remains unclear. The V gene lost 6 bases and the J gene lost 4 bases, with 16 bases spanning the gap. Germline CDR1 reads LNHDA; CDR2 reads SQIVND (reference sequence). The length of the CDR3 is 15 residues. CDR3 loop: CASSTTDESGNTIYF. The CDR3 bases are TGTGCCAGTAGCACTACCGACGAGTCCGGAAACACCATATATTTT.

The CDR3: CASKSSGTGSHEQYF. The CDR3 DNA sequence: TGCGCCAGCAAGAGCTCCGGGACAGGGAGTCACGAGCAGTACTTC. The chain employs TRBV5-1 and TRBJ2-7; 9 positions agree with TRBD1. The CDR3 extends over 15 amino acids. Germline V gene data show CDR1 as SGHRS and CDR2 as YFSETQ. After removal of 6 bases from V and 5 bases from J, the junction contained 12 bases not matched to a gene. Full variable domain (remainder filled in from reference TRBV5-1 and TRBJ2-7): KAGVTQTPRYLIKTRGQQVTLSCSPISGHRSVSWYQQTPGQGLQFLFEYFSETQRNKGNFPGRFSGRQFSNSRSEMNVSTLELGDSALYLCASKSSGTGSHEQYFGPGTRLTVT.

The rearrangement joins TRBV2 to TRBJ2-7, with D uncertain. The V gene lost 1 base and the J gene lost 7 bases, with 14 bases spanning the gap. CDR1 and CDR2 (germline): SNHLY, FYNNEI. There are 14 residues in the CDR3. CDR3 sequence (DNA): TGTGCCAGCAGTGAAGGGTACTCCTTATTTGAGCAGTACTTC. Residues: CASSEGYSLFEQYF.

The V gene is TRBV7-2, the J gene TRBJ2-7; a possible D gene is TRBD2 (5 bases). V lost 1 base, J lost 6 bases, and 10 bases lay in between. The CDR3 has 13 residues. Germline V gene data show CDR1 as SGHTA and CDR2 as FQGNSA. CDR3: CASSLDLAVEQYF. For the CDR3, the DNA is TGTGCCAGCAGCTTAGACCTAGCCGTCGAGCAGTACTTC.